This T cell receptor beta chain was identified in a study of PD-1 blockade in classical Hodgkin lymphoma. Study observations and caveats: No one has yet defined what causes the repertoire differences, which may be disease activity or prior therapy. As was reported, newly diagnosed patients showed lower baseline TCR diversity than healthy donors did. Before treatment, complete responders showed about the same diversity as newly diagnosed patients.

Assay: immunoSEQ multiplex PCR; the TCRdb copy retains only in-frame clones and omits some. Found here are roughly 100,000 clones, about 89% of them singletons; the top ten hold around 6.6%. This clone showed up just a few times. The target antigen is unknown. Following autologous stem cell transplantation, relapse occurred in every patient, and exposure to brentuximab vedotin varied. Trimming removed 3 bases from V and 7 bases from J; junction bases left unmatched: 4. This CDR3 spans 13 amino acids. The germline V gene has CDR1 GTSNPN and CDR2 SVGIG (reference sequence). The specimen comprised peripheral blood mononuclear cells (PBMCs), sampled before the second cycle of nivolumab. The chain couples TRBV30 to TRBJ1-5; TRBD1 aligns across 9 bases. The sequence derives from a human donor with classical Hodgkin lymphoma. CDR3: CAWSPDRGQPQHF. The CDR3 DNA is TGTGCCTGGAGCCCTGACAGGGGGCAGCCCCAGCATTTT.